The source of this TCR beta chain is a study of regulatory T cells in long-lasting Graves disease. Germline CDR1 SGHDN, CDR2 FVKESK. CDR3 size: 15 residues. Trimming removed 5 bases at V and 4 bases at J, with 17 bases between. Through Arm-PCR of CDR3 regions and iRepertoire HTBI primers, TCR beta libraries were built. From the multiplex PCR reads, TCRdb called clonotypes with MiXCR, one entry per CDR3 protein. The profile covers hundreds of thousands of distinct CDR3 sequences, with approximately 16% appearing a single time and 25% to 30% taken by the ten largest. Time point indicated: newly diagnosed GD, antithyroid drugs for less than 3 months. PBMCs provided the RNA from which the TCR library was made. In addition, the sample was reused for a study of T cells in Graves' hyperthyroidism and ophthalmopathy.

Sequencing was performed on peripheral blood mononuclear cells (PBMCs), taken at new diagnosis, from a patient treated with antithyroid drugs. This chain uses TRBV14 with TRBJ2-5; D tentatively fits TRBD1 or TRBD2 (6 bases each). This TCR was recovered from a man between 40 and 49 years old with Graves disease. Here the CDR3 DNA reads TGTGCCAGCAGCGAATGGTTCGGGGGCGGAGAGACCCAGTACTTC. This translates into CASSEWFGGGETQYF.